This entry lists 17 T cell receptor beta chains sequenced from one sample in a study of identical twins. Via MiXCR, TCRdb re-called the 5' RACE reads, giving one row per CDR3 protein. The sample shows under 250,000 distinct CDR3 sequences, roughly a tenth of them seen only once. Sequenced input: memory (CD45RO+) T cells sorted from blood. These receptors were obtained from a woman younger than 30 in good health.

The chain employs TRBV20-1 and TRBJ2-3; weak D call: TRBD1 (5 bases). The CDR3 is 12 amino acids. Germline loops: CDR1 DFQATT, CDR2 SNEGSKA (reference sequence). Trimming took 2 bases from V and 9 from J, leaving 12 bases between them. The CDR3 here is CSARRGPGTQYF. The CDR3 DNA follows: TGCAGTGCTAGAAGGGGCCCAGGGACGCAGTATTTT.

The rearrangement joins TRBV20-1 to TRBJ2-7, with a weak D call TRBD1 (5 bases). Germline V lookup: CDR1 DFQATT, CDR2 SNEGSKA (reference sequence). The ends were cut back, 2 bases at V and 3 bases at J, with 14 bases in the middle. CDR3 length: 14 residues. CDR3 residues: CSARSPTDDYEQYF. In DNA, the CDR3 is TGCAGTGCTAGATCACCGACAGATGACTACGAGCAGTACTTC.

This clonotype was counted only a few times. This chain joins TRBV7-2 and TRBJ2-7; 11 nucleotides agree with TRBD1. V dropped 5 bases and J dropped 3; count of bases not matched to a gene: 6. The CDR3 runs 15 residues. Germline V gives CDR1 SGHTA, CDR2 FQGNSA. CDR3 bases: TGTGCCAGCAGCCCAAGGACAGGGGGCATCTACGAGCAGTACTTC. Its translation is CASSPRTGGIYEQYF.

The chain has TRBV6-5 and TRBJ2-7; TRBD1 agrees at 7 bases. The germline V gene has CDR1 MNHEY and CDR2 SVGAGI. The V gene end was trimmed by 4 bases and the J gene end by 8 bases; junction bases not matched to a gene: 14. The CDR3 has 15 residues. The CDR3 here is CASSSLGQALFQQYF. CDR3 nucleotides: TGTGCCAGCAGTTCCCTCGGACAGGCCCTTTTTCAGCAGTACTTC.

V is TRBV2 and J is TRBJ2-3, with 8 bases that match TRBD1. CDR1 SNHLY and CDR2 FYNNEI come from the germline V gene. This CDR3 region has 16 residues. The J segment lost 6 bases and the V segment lost 6 bases, leaving 14 bases of the junction unmatched. CDR3 nucleotide sequence: TGTGCCAGCAGGGGACAGGTAGTTCCAAAAGTGGATACGCAGTATTTT. Translating it yields CASRGQVVPKVDTQYF. Full variable domain (rest looked up from reference TRBV2 and TRBJ2-3): EPEVTQTPSHQVTQMGQEVILRCVPISNHLYFYWYRQILGQKVEFLVSFYNNEISEKSEIFDDQFSVERPDGSNFTLKIRSTKLEDSAMYFCASRGQVVPKVDTQYFGPGTRLTVL.

The J gene is TRBJ2-7, the V gene TRBV11-3; tentatively, D is TRBD2 (6 bases). The CDR3 is made up of 14 amino acids. Trimming stripped 7 bases from V and 5 bases from J, with 18 bases between. The germline V gene encodes CDR1 SGHNT and CDR2 YENEEA. CDR3 sequence (DNA): TGTGCCAGCACCGGGCGTTCGGGGGTAAACGAGCAGTACTTC. It codes for CASTGRSGVNEQYF.

This clonotype was observed a handful of times. The rearrangement joins TRBV10-3 to TRBJ1-6; 8 positions agree with TRBD1. The CDR3 has 15 amino acids. After removal of 0 bases from V and 8 bases from J, the junction contained 3 bases not matched to a gene. Germline V lookup: CDR1 ENHRY, CDR2 SYGVKD. The CDR3 loop reads CAISESGTGHSPLHF. The CDR3 DNA sequence: TGTGCCATCAGTGAGTCCGGGACAGGCCATTCACCCCTCCACTTT.

This clonotype was seen ten or more times. The gene calls are TRBV7-9 and TRBJ2-3, with TRBD2 identical over 8 bases. Germline V gene data show CDR1 as SEHNR and CDR2 as FQNEAQ (reference sequence). Unmatched junction bases numbered 2, after V lost 3 bases and J lost 6 bases. The CDR3 consists of 13 residues. CDR3 sequence reads: CASSFPGGDTQYF. CDR3 DNA sequence: TGTGCCAGCAGCTTCCCGGGGGGGGATACGCAGTATTTT.

A few counts support this clonotype. For the CDR3, the DNA is TGTGCCAGCAGCCTACCCCCGGGGACAGGGGGTTTCGAGCAGTACTTC. Amino acid sequence: CASSLPPGTGGFEQYF. The chain couples TRBV27 to TRBJ2-7, with 11 bases fitting TRBD1. CDR3 length equals 16 residues. The V gene's germline CDR1 is MNHEY and CDR2 SMNVEV (reference sequence). V trimming: 6 bases; J trimming: 6 bases; junction bases outside the gene matches: 13.

In this sample, this clonotype turned up a few times. The chain joins TRBV6-1 to TRBJ1-2, with 9 nucleotides matching TRBD1. Germline loops: CDR1 MNHNS, CDR2 SASEGT. The CDR3 length is 14 residues. The V and J ends lost 6 bases and 4 bases, in that order; junction bases with no gene match: 6. DNA for the CDR3: TGTGCCAGCAGCCGGACAGGGGAGACCTATGGCTACACCTTC. Translating it yields CASSRTGETYGYTF.

This clonotype was observed a handful of times. This rearrangement joins TRBV2 to TRBJ2-3; D is unclear. The CDR3 length is 12 residues. Germline V gene lookup returns CDR1 SNHLY and CDR2 FYNNEI. Between the trimmed V and J ends, which lost 4 bases and 4 bases, there was a span of 6 bases. The CDR3 DNA is TGTGCCAGCAGTGTTAGCTCAGATACGCAGTATTTT. Its translation is CASSVSSDTQYF.

The chain couples TRBV7-2 to TRBJ2-7; possibly TRBD1 for D (5 bases). V lost 4 bases, J lost 6 bases, and 13 bases lay in between. Germline V gene data show CDR1 as SGHTA and CDR2 as FQGNSA. The CDR3 covers 13 residues. CDR3 coding DNA: TGTGCCAGCAGCTCATCTAGGGGTTCCGAGCAGTACTTC. Translation gives CASSSSRGSEQYF.

This clonotype was seen a few times. The genes are TRBV10-3 and TRBJ2-7; D is undetermined. In germline, CDR1 is ENHRY, CDR2 SYGVKD. The CDR3 extends over 13 amino acids. With 0 bases removed from V and 5 bases from J, the gap between germline ends came to 8 bases. This chain's CDR3 is CAISESSMDEQYF. The CDR3 DNA follows: TGTGCCATCAGTGAGTCGAGTATGGACGAGCAGTACTTC.

This sequence joins TRBV3-1 and TRBJ1-6; TRBD1 agrees at 7 bases. CDR3 length: 15 residues. V lost 5 bases to trimming and J lost 7 bases; unmatched junction nucleotides: 8. CDR1 is LGHDT and CDR2 is YNNKEL in the germline V gene (reference sequence). CDR3 sequence reads: CASSIRTGINSPLHF. CDR3 DNA sequence: TGTGCCAGCAGCATAAGGACAGGCATCAATTCACCCCTCCACTTT.

This clonotype was recorded a few times. The chain couples TRBV20-1 to TRBJ2-1; D may be TRBD2 (6 bases). Germline V lookup: CDR1 DFQATT, CDR2 SNEGSKA (reference sequence). This CDR3 is 10 amino acids long. V shed 6 bases and J shed 10 bases, with 10 bases lying between them. CDR3 DNA: TGCAGTGCGTGGGAGGAAGAGCAGTTCTTC. It is translated as CSAWEEEQFF.

The V and J genes are TRBV27 and TRBJ1-2; no firm D call. V was cut by 3 bases and J by 8 bases, with 13 bases left in between. Germline lookup yields CDR1 MNHEY and CDR2 SMNVEV (reference sequence). The CDR3 runs to 13 residues. This chain's CDR3 is CASSFLDSEGYTF. DNA for the CDR3: TGTGCCAGCAGTTTTTTGGATTCTGAAGGCTACACCTTC.

This clonotype showed up many times. The genes are TRBV5-1 and TRBJ1-6; D is undetermined. This CDR3 comprises 16 residues. Germline loops: CDR1 SGHRS, CDR2 YFSETQ. V lost 1 base and J 1 base, leaving 9 bases between the germline ends. The CDR3 DNA follows: TGCGCCAGCAGCTTGTCTACTCGGTCCTATAATTCACCCCTCCACTTT. Its translation: CASSLSTRSYNSPLHF.